This TCR beta chain was retrieved from a study of blood T cell repertoires in COVID-19. Study as a whole: Material from acute and convalescent COVID-19 was sourced from the United States, Italy and Spain.

In the authors' workflow: Amplification of reference gene primers provided the estimated nucleated cell counts. Clones were sequenced by immunoSEQ multiplex PCR, and TCRdb holds only the in-frame ones, with some missing. V, J and clone size were drawn from that table, and D and trimming were deduced from the DNA. The table lists approximately 100,000 clones, just over 85% of them singletons. Looked up from germline, CDR1 is SGHRS and CDR2 is YFSETQ. The CDR3 is 14 amino acids. V dropped 0 bases and J dropped 6 bases, with 13 bases sitting between them. The material sequenced was peripheral blood. The clonotype was recovered from a human donor in a cohort sampled during active COVID-19. The chain combines TRBV5-1 with TRBJ2-7; D is perhaps TRBD1 (6 bases). The CDR3 loop is CASSLASVGGEQYF. CDR3 bases: TGCGCCAGCAGCTTGGCCTCGGTAGGGGGCGAGCAGTACTTC.